Each of the 6 T cell receptor beta chains below was sequenced from the same sample in a study of T-cell memory formation after mild COVID-19. TCRdb itself ran the 5' RACE reads through MiXCR, one entry per CDR3 protein. The sample has around 320,000 distinct CDR3 sequences, 19% seen once. Sequencing was carried out using PBMCs or a T cell subset sorted from them (not recorded which). These receptors were collected from a man aged 18 to 35 who had mild COVID-19 (a few samples of this study predate the infection). Cell type and time point are not known.

The chain recombines TRBV12-3 or TRBV12-4 with TRBJ1-1, with D perhaps matching TRBD1 (5 bases). This CDR3 comprises 15 residues. V lost 3 bases and J 0 bases, leaving 11 bases between the germline ends. CDR3 sequence (DNA): TGTGCCAGCAGTTTCGCAGGGTACATGAACACTGAAGCTTTCTTT. Translation: CASSFAGYMNTEAFF.

The V gene is TRBV4-1, the J gene TRBJ1-6; weak D call: TRBD1 (5 bases). Germline lookup yields CDR1 MGHRA and CDR2 YSYEKL. The CDR3 length is 17 residues. V dropped 4 bases and J dropped 2 bases, with 15 bases sitting between them. CDR3 in amino acids: CASSRDERGTYNSPLHF. CDR3 nucleotide sequence: TGCGCCAGCAGCCGGGATGAACGGGGGACCTATAATTCACCCCTCCACTTT.

The chain carries TRBV9 and TRBJ1-5; the D is unclear. Trimming cost V 2 bases and J 7 bases, with 16 bases left between them. This CDR3 has 15 amino acids. Germline V gene data show CDR1 as SGDLS and CDR2 as YYNGEE. The CDR3 region is CASSVAGTPGQPQHF. The DNA for the CDR3 is TGTGCCAGCAGCGTGGCCGGCACTCCGGGGCAGCCCCAGCATTTT.

This clonotype has only a few counts. The rearrangement uses TRBV29-1 and TRBJ2-4; 10 bases fit TRBD1. This CDR3 is built from 13 residues. Per germline, CDR1 SQVTM and CDR2 ANQGSEA. After removal of 6 bases from V and 5 bases from J, the junction contained 4 bases not matched to a gene. CDR3 in amino acids: CSVAGQGQNIQYF. The CDR3 DNA follows: TGCAGCGTCGCGGGACAGGGGCAAAACATTCAGTACTTC.

The chain employs TRBV4-3 and TRBJ1-5, with D perhaps matching TRBD1 (5 bases). Trimming left V 0 bases short and J 6 bases short, with 12 bases between. From germline, CDR1 is LGHNA and CDR2 YSLEER. CDR3 length equals 15 residues. CDR3 sequence (DNA): TGCGCCAGCAGCCAAGATTCGGGGGTTGGTCAGCCCCAGCATTTT. This codes for CASSQDSGVGQPQHF.

The chain uses TRBV19 and TRBJ2-4; tentatively, D is TRBD2 (6 bases). V lost 1 base and J 0 bases, leaving 7 bases between the germline ends. This CDR3 is built from 15 residues. CDR1 and CDR2 (germline): LNHDA, SQIVND (reference sequence). The CDR3 region is CASSIAGVAKNIQYF. CDR3 in DNA: TGTGCCAGTAGTATAGCGGGGGTAGCCAAAAACATTCAGTACTTC.